A single TCR beta chain is shown here with its context. The V gene lost 1 base and the J gene lost 7 bases, with 5 bases spanning the gap. CDR3 length: 13 amino acids. CDR1 MDHEN and CDR2 SYDVKM come from the germline V gene. This entry is derived from a study of T cell changes during pregnancy in multiple sclerosis. Assay: immunoSEQ multiplex PCR; the TCRdb copy retains only in-frame clones and omits some. The sample holds about 41,000 clones; 90% to 95% are singletons and the top ten take about 7%. The chain couples TRBV28 to TRBJ1-6; D is unresolved. The source is a female donor with multiple sclerosis, enrolled in a pregnancy study. The input for sequencing was CD8+ T cells from peripheral blood mononuclear cells, taken in the third trimester of pregnancy. The CDR3 loop reads CASSLSGNSPLHF. CDR3 coding DNA: TGTGCCAGCAGTTTATCGGGGAATTCACCCCTCCACTTT.